The entry below gives a single T cell receptor (beta chain) sequence along with its context. This sample stems from a study of blood T cell repertoires in COVID-19. Across the whole study: Sites across the United States, Italy and Spain contributed samples from acute and convalescent COVID-19. Sources were T cells, B-cell-depleted T cells, or PBMCs; the material itself was cDNA or gDNA.

In the study's own analysis: Reference gene primer amplification gave estimated nucleated cell counts. The assay was immunoSEQ multiplex PCR, and TCRdb's table has in-frame clones only and misses some. D and trimming come from the DNA, and the V and J calls and clone size come from that table. The sample has about 150,000 clones; more than 80% are singletons. V was shortened by 0 bases and J by 6 bases, with 10 bases between the two germline ends. Germline V gene sequence: CDR1 SGHRS, CDR2 YFSETQ. CDR3 length equals 15 residues. This TCR came from a woman aged 40 to 50 with acute or convalescent COVID-19. Sequenced sample: peripheral blood. The V gene is TRBV5-1, the J gene TRBJ1-6; D possibly corresponds to TRBD1 (6 bases). CDR3 sequence reads: CASSLEGGGNSPLHF. Here the CDR3 DNA reads TGCGCCAGCAGCTTGGAAGGGGGTGGTAATTCACCCCTCCACTTT.